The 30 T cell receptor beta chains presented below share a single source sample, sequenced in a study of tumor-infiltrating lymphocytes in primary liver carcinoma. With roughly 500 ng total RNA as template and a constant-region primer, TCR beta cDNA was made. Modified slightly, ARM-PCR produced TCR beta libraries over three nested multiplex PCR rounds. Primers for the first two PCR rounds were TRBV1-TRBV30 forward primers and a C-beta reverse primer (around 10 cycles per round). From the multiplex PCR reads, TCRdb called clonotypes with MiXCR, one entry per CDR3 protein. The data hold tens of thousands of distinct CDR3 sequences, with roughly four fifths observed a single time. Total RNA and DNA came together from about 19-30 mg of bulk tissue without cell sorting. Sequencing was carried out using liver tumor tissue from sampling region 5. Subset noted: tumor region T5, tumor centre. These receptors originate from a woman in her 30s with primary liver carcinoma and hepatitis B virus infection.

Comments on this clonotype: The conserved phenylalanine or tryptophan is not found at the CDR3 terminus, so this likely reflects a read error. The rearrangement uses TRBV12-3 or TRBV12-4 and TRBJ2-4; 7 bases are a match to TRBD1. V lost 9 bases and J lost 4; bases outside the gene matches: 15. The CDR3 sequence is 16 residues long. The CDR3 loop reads CARSDRVDGIKNIQYY. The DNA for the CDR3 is TGTGCCAGGAGTGACAGGGTTGATGGTATTAAAAACATTCAGTACTAT.

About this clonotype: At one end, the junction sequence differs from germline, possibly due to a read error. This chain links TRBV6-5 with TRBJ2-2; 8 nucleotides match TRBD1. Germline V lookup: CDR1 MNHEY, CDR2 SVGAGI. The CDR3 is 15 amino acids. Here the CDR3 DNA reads TGTGCCATCAGTCCGCGGACAGGGTTCACCGGTGAGCTGGTTTTT. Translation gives CAISPRTGFTGELVF.

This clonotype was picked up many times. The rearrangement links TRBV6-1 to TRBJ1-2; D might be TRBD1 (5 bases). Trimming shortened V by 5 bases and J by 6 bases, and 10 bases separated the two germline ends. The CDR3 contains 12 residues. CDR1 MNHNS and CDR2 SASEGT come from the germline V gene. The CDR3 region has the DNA TGTGCCAGCAGTCCGAGAGGGGATGGCTACACCTTC. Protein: CASSPRGDGYTF.

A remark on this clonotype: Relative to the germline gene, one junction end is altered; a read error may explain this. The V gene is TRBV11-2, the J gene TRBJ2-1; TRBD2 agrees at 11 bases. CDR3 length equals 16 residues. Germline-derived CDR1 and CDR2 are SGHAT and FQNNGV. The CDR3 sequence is CANTTSLAGGYNEQFF. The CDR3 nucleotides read TGTGCCAACACCACCTCTCTAGCGGGAGGATACAATGAGCAATTCTTC.

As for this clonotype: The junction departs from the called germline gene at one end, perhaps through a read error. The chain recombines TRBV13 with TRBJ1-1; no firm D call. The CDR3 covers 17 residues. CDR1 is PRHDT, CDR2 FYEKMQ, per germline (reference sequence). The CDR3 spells CASSLGGFDIGDTEAFF. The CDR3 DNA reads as TGCGCCAGCAGCTTAGGAGGGTTTGATATTGGGGACACTGAAGCTTTCTTT.

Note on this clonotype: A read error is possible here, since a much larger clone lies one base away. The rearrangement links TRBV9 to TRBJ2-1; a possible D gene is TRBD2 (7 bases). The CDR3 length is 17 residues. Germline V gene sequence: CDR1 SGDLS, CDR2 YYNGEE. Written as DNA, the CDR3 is TGTGCCGGCAGCCGAACAGGGAGGCGGGAGAGTGGAAATGAGCAGTTCTTC. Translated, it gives CAGSRTGRRESGNEQFF. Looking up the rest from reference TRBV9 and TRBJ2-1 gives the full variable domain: DSGVTQTPKHLITATGQRVTLRCSPRSGDLSVYWYQQSLDQGLQFLIQYYNGEERAKGNILERFSAQQFPDLHSELNLSSLELGDSALYFCAGSRTGRRESGNEQFFGPGTRLTVL.

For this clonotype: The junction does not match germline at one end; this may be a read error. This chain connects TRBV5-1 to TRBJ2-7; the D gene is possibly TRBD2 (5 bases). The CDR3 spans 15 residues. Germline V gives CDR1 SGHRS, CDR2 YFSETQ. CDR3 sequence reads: CASSPRAGFVNEHYF. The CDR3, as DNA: TGCGCCAGCAGCCCGAGGGCGGGCTTCGTTAACGAGCACTACTTC.

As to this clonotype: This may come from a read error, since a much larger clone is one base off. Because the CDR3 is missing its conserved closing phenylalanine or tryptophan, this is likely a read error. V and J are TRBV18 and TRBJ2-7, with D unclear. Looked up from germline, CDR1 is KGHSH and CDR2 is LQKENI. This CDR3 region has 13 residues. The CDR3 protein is CASTRAPEYVQYY. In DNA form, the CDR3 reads TGTGCCAGCACCCGAGCCCCAGAATACGTGCAGTACTAC.

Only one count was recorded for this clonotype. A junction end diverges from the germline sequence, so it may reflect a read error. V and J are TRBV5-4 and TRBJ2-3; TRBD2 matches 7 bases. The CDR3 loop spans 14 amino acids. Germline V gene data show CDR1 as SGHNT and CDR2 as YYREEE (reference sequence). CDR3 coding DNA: TGTGCCAGCAGCTACTGGGGGGGAACAGATACGCATTATTTT. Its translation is CASSYWGGTDTHYF. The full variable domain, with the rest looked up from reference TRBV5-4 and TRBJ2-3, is ETGVTQSPTHLIKTRGQQVTLRCSSQSGHNTVSWYQQALGQGPQFIFQYYREEENGRGNFPPRFSGLQFPNYSSELNVNALELDDSALYLCASSYWGGTDTHYFGPGTRLTVL.

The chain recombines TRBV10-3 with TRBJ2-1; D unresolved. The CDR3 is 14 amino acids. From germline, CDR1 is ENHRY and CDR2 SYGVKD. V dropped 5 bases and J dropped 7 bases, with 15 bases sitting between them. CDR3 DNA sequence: TGTGCCATCAGTCCCACAGCAACCCGGAATGAGCAGTTCTTC. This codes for CAISPTATRNEQFF.

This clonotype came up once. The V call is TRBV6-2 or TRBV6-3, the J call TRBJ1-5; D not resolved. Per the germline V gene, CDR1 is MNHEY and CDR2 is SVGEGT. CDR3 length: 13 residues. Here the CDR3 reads CVKSYRDNQPQHF. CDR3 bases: TGTGTCAAGAGTTACCGGGACAATCAGCCCCAGCATTTT.

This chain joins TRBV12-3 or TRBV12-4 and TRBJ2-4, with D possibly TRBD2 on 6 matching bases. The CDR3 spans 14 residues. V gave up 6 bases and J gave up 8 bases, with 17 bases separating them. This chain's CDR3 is CASSVGTGGDIQYF. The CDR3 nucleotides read TGTGCCAGCAGCGTAGGGACCGGGGGAGACATTCAGTACTTC.

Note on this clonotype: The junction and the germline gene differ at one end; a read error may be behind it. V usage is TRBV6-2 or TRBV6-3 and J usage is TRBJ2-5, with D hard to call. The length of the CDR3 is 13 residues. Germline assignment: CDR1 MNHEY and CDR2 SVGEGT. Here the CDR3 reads CASNYSIHLTQYF. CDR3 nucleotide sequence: TGTGCCAGCAATTACTCGATTCATTTGACCCAGTACTTC.

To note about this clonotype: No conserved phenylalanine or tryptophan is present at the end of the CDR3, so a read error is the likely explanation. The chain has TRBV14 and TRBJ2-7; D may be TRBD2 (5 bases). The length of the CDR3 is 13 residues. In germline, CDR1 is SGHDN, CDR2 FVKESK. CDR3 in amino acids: CASSQVLGYEQYS. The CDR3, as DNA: TGTGCCAGCAGCCAAGTACTAGGGTACGAACAGTACTCC.

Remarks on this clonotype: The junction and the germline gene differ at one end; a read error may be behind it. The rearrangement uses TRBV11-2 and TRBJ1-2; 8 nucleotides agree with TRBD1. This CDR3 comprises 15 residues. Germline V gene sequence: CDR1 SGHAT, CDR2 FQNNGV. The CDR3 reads CTSSRRGRWDYGYTF. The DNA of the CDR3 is TGCACCAGCAGCCGCAGGGGGCGCTGGGACTATGGCTACACCTTC.

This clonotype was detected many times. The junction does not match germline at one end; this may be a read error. The DNA for the CDR3 is TGTGCCAGCAACCACCGTCGACAGGGTAGGAACACCGGGGAGCTGTTTTTC. This gives the protein CASNHRRQGRNTGELFF. J is TRBJ2-2 and V is TRBV11-3; 7 bases are a match to TRBD1. Germline-derived CDR1 and CDR2 are SGHNT and YENEEA. The CDR3 length is 17 residues.

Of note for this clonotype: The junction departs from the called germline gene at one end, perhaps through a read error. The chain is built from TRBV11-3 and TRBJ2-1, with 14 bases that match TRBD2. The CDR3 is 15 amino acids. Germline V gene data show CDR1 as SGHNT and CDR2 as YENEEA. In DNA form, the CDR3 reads TGTGCCAGTAGCCGACTAGCGGGGGGGGGGTATGGGCAGTGCTTC. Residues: CASSRLAGGGYGQCF.

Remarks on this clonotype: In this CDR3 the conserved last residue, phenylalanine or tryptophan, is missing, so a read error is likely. CDR3 in DNA: TGTGCCAGCAGTGAATATATCGTGGGGCAGCGAGCTTTCTCT. Translating gives CASSEYIVGQRAFS. This chain uses TRBV25-1 with TRBJ1-1; perhaps TRBD1 as D (5 bases). V was cut by 0 bases and J by 10 bases, with 15 bases left in between. The CDR3 covers 14 residues. CDR1 is MGHDK, CDR2 SYGVNS, per germline.

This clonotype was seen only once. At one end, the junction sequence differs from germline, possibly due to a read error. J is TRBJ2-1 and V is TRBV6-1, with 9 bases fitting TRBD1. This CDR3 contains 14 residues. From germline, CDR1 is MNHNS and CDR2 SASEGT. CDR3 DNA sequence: TGTGCCACCCTTAGGGGACAGGGTAACAATAAGCAGCTCTTC. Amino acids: CATLRGQGNNKQLF.

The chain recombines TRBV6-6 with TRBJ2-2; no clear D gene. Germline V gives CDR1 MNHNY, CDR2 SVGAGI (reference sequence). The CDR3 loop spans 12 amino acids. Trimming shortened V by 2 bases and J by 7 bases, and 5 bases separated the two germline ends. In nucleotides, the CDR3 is TGTGCCAGCAGTTACACCATCGGGGAGCTGTTTTTT. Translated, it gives CASSYTIGELFF.

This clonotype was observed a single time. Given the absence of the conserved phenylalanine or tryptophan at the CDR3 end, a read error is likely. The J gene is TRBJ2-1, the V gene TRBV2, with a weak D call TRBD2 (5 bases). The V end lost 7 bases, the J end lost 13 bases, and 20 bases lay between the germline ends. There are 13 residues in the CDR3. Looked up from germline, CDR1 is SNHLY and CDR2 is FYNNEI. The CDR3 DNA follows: TGTGCCAGCAATGACGTCCGGACTTACGATCAGTTCTTG. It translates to CASNDVRTYDQFL.

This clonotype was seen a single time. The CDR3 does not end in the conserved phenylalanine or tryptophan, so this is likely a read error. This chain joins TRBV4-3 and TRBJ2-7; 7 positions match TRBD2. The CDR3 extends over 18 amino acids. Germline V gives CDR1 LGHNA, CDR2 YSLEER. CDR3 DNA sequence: TGCGCCAGCGGCCAAACTGTGACGGGGGGTCACATTAGCTACGAGCAGTACCTC. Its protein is CASGQTVTGGHISYEQYL.

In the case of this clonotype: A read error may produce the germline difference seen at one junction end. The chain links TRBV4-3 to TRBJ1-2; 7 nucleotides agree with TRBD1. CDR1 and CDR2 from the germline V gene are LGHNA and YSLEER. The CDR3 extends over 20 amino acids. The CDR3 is CARSQGEGGGRTATNYGYTF. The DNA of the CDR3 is TGCGCCAGAAGCCAAGGCGAAGGAGGGGGCAGGACCGCTACTAACTATGGGTACACCTTC.

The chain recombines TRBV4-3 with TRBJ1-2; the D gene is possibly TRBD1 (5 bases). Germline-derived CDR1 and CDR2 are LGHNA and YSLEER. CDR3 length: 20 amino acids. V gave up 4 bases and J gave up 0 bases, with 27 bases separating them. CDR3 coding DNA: TGCGCCAGCAGCCGAGGCGAAGGAAGGGGCAGGAACGCTGCTAACTATGGCTACACCTTC. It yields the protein CASSRGEGRGRNAANYGYTF.

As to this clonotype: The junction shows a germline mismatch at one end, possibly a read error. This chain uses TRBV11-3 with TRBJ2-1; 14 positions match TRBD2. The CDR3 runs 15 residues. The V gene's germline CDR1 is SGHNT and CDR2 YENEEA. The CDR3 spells CASSRLAGGGYGQLF. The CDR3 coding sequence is TGTGCCAGCAGCCGACTAGCGGGGGGGGGATATGGGCAGTTATTC.

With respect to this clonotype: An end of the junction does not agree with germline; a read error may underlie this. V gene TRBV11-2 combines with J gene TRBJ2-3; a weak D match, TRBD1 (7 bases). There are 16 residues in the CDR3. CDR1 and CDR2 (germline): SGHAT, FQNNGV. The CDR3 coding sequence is TGTGCCAGCGGCCGGACGCGACAGGGAAGGGGGGATATGCAGTATTTT. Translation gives CASGRTRQGRGDMQYF.

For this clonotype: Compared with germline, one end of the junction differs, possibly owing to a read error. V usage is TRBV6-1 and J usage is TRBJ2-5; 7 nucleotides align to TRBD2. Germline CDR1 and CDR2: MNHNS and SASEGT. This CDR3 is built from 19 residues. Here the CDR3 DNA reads TGTGCCAGCAATGAAGCTCAGCCGGGACTAACGGGAATTGTTGAGACCAAGTACTTC. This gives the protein CASNEAQPGLTGIVETKYF.

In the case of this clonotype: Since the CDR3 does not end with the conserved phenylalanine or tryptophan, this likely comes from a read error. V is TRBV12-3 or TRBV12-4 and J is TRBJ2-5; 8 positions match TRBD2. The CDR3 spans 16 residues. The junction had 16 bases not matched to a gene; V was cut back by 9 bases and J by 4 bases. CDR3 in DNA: TGTGCCAGTAGCCTATGGACTAGCCAGACCGGAGAGACCCAGTACCTC. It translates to CASSLWTSQTGETQYL.

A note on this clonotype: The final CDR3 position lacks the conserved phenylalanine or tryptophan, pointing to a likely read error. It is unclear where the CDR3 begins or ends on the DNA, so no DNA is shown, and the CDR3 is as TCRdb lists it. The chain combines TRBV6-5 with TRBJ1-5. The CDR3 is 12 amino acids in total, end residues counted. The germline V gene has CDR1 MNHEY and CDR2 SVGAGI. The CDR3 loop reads CANSYSWNQPQH.

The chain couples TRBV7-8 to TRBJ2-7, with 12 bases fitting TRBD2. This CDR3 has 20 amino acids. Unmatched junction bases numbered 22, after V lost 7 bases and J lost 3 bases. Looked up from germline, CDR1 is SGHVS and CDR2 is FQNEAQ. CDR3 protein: CASNSVNSGLRTSGIYEQYF. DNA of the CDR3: TGTGCCAGCAACTCAGTCAACTCGGGGCTTCGGACTAGCGGGATCTACGAGCAGTACTTC.